This T cell receptor (beta chain) was obtained from a study of cytomegalovirus exposure and HLA in healthy donors. PCR used 60 Vbeta primers and 13 Jbeta primers. Assay: immunoSEQ multiplex PCR; the TCRdb copy retains only in-frame clones and omits some. The repertoire holds some 120,000 clones, 55% to 75% seen once, with 1.6% in the top ten. Germline CDR1 reads SGDLS; CDR2 reads YYNGEE. V was clipped by 2 bases and J by 4 bases, with 10 bases between them. The CDR3 totals 13 residues. Sequencing was carried out using PBMCs. The rearrangement joins TRBV9 to TRBJ2-7, with D unresolved. The sequence was collected from a man between 25 and 39 years old in good health and CMV-seropositive. CDR3 sequence: CASSVAPLYEQYF. The CDR3 region has the DNA TGTGCCAGCAGCGTGGCCCCCCTTTACGAGCAGTACTTC.